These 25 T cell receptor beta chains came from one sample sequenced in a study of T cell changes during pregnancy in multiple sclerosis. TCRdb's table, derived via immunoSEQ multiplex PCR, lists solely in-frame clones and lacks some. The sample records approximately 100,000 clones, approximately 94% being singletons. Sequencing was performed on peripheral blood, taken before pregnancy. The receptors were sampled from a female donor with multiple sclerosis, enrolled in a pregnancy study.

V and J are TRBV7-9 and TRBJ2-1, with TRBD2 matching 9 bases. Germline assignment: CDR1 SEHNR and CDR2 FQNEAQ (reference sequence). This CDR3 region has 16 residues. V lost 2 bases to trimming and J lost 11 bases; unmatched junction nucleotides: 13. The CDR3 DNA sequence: TGTGCCAGCAGCTTACCCTCCGGGACTAGCAGACGACAGCAGTTCTTC. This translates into CASSLPSGTSRRQQFF.

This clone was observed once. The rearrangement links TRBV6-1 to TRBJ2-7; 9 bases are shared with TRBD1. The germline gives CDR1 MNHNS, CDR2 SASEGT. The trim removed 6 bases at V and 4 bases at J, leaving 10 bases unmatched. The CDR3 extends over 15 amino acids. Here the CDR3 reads CASRGYRDRVYEQYF. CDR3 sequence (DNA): TGTGCCAGCAGAGGGTACCGGGACAGGGTATACGAGCAGTACTTC.

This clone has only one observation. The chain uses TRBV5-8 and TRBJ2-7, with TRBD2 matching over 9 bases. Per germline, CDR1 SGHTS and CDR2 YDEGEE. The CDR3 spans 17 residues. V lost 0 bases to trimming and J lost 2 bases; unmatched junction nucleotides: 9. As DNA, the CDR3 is TGTGCCAGCAGCTTGGCCGTAGACGGACTAGCGACCTACGAGCAGTACTTC. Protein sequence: CASSLAVDGLATYEQYF.

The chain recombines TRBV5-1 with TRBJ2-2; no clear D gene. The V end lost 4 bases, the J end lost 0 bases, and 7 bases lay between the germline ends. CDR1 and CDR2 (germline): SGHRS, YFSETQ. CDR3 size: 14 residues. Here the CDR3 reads CASSKRANTGELFF. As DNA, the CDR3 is TGCGCCAGCAGCAAGCGAGCGAACACCGGGGAGCTGTTTTTT.

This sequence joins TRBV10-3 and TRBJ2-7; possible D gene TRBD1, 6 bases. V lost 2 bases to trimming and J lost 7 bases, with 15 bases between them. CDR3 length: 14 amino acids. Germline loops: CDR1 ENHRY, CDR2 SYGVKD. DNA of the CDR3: TGTGCCATCAGTGAGGGACAGCTTCTCTTAGAGCAGTACTTC. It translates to CAISEGQLLLEQYF.

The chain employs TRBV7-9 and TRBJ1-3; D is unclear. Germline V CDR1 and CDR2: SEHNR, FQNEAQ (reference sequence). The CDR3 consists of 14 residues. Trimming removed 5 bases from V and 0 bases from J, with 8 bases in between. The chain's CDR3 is CASSPGLSGNTIYF. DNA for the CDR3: TGTGCCAGCAGCCCCGGACTCTCTGGAAACACCATATATTTT.

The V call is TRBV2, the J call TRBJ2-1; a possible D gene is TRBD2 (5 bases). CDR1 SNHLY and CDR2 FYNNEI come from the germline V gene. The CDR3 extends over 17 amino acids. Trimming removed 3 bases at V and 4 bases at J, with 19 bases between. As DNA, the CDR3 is TGTGCCAGCAGTGAGACCCCGTTCACTAGTGGATACAATGAGCAGTTCTTC. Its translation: CASSETPFTSGYNEQFF.

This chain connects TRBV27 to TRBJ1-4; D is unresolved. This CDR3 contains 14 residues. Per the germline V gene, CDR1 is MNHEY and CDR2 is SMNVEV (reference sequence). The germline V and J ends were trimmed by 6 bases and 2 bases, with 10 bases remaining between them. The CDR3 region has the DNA TGTGCCAGCAGATCACTCCGGACTAATGAAAAACTGTTTTTT. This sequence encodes CASRSLRTNEKLFF.

CDR3 DNA: TGCGCCAGCAGCACCGGACAGGGCCGTCACAATGAGCAGTTCTTC. Translating gives CASSTGQGRHNEQFF. This chain joins TRBV5-1 and TRBJ2-1, with TRBD1 identical over 8 bases. The ends lost 4 bases at V and 5 bases at J; junction bases unmatched: 8. Germline CDR1 SGHRS, CDR2 YFSETQ. CDR3 size: 15 residues.

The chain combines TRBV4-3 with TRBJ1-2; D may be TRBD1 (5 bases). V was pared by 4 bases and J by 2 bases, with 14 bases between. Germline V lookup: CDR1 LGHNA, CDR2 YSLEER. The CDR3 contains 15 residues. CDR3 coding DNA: TGCGCCAGCAGCCCCCTAAGGGGCAGCAACTATGGCTACACCTTC. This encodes CASSPLRGSNYGYTF.

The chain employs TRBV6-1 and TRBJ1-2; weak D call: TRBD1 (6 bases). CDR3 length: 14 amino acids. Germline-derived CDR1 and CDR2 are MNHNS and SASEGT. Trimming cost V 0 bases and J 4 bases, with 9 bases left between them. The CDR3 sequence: CASSEAGDIYGYTF. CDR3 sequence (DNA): TGTGCCAGCAGTGAAGCGGGGGACATCTATGGCTACACCTTC.

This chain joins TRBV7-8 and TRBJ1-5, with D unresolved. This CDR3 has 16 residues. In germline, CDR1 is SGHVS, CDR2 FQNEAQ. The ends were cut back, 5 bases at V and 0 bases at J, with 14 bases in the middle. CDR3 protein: CASSARRTYSNQPQHF. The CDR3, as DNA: TGTGCCAGCAGCGCCAGGCGGACTTATAGCAATCAGCCCCAGCATTTT.

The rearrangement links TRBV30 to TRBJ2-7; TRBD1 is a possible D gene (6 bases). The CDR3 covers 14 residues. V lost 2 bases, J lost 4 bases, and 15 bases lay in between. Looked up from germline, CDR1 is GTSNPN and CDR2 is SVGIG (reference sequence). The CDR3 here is CAWSLQGPGYEQYF. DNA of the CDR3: TGTGCCTGGAGTCTACAGGGCCCGGGGTACGAGCAGTACTTC.

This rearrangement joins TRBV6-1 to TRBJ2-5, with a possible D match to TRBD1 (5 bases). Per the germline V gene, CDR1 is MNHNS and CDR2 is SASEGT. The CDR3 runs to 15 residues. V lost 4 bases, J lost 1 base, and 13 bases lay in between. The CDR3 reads CASSGTRQSQETQYF. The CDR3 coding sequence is TGTGCCAGCAGTGGAACCCGACAGTCCCAAGAGACCCAGTACTTC.

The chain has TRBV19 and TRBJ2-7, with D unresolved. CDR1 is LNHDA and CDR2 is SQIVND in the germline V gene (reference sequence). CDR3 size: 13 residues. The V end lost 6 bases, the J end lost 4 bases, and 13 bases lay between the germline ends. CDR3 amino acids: CASSPALVYEQYF. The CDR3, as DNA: TGTGCCAGTAGCCCCGCGCTAGTTTACGAGCAGTACTTC.

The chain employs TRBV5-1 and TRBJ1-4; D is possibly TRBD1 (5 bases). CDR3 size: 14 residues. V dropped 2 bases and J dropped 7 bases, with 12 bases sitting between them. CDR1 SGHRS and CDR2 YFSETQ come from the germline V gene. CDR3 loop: CASSFTTGLEKLFF. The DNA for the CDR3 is TGCGCCAGCAGCTTTACTACAGGTCTTGAAAAACTGTTTTTT.

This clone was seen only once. CDR3 protein: CASSPTYQETQYF. In nucleotides, the CDR3 is TGTGCCAGCTCACCAACTTACCAAGAGACCCAGTACTTC. The rearrangement joins TRBV18 to TRBJ2-5; no firm D call. Germline-derived CDR1 and CDR2 are KGHSH and LQKENI. Trimming left V 2 bases short and J 0 bases short, with 4 bases between. CDR3 size: 13 residues.

The CDR3 reads CAIHDRGEGYTF. The CDR3 DNA sequence: TGTGCCATCCATGACAGGGGCGAAGGCTACACCTTC. V is TRBV6-1 and J is TRBJ1-2; 8 nucleotides line up with TRBD1. The CDR3 length is 12 residues. J lost 8 bases, V lost 10 bases, and 9 bases had no gene match. CDR1 is MNHNS and CDR2 is SASEGT in the germline V gene.

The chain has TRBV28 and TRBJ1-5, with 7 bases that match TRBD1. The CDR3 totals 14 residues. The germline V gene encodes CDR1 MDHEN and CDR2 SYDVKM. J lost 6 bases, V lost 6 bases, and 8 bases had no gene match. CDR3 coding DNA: TGTGCCAGCAGACTCCTGCAGGGGGTTCAGCCCCAGCATTTT. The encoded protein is CASRLLQGVQPQHF.

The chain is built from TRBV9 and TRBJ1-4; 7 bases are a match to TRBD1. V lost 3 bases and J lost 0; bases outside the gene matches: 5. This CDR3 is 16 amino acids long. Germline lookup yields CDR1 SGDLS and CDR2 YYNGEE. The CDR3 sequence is CASSEGQFATNEKLFF. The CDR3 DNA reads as TGTGCCAGCAGCGAGGGACAGTTTGCAACTAATGAAAAACTGTTTTTT.

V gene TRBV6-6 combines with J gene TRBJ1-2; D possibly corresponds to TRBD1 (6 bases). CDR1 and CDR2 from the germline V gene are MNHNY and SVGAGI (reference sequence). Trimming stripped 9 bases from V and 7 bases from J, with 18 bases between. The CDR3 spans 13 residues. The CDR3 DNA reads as TGTGCCAGTCAACAGGGTGAGGCCTTTGGCTACACCTTC. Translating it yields CASQQGEAFGYTF.

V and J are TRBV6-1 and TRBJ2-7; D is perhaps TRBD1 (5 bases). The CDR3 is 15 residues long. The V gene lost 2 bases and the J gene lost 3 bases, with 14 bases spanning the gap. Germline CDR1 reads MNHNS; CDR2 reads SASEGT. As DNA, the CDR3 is TGTGCCAGCAGTGAATTCAGGACACATTTCTACGAGCAGTACTTC. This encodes CASSEFRTHFYEQYF.

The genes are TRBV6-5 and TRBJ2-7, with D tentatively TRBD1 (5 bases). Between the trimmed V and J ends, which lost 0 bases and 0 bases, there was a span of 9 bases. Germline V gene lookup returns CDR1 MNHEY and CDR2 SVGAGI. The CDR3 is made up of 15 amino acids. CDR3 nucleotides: TGTGCCAGCAGTTACTCGCCCCAGGGCTCCTACGAGCAGTACTTC. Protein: CASSYSPQGSYEQYF.

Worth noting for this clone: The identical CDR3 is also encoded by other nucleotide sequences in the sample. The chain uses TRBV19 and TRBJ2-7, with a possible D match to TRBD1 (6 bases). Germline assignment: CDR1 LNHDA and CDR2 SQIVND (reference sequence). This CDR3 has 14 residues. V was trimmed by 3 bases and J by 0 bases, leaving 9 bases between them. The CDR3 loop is CASSIADSSYEQYF. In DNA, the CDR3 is TGTGCCAGTAGTATTGCGGACAGCTCCTACGAGCAGTACTTC.

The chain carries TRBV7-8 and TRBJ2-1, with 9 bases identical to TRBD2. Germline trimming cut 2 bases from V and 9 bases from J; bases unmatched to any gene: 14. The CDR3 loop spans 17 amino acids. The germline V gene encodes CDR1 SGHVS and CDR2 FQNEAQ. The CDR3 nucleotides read TGTGCCAGCAGCTTAATTAGCGGGAGCGTTAAACTCGGTGAGCAGTTCTTC. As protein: CASSLISGSVKLGEQFF.